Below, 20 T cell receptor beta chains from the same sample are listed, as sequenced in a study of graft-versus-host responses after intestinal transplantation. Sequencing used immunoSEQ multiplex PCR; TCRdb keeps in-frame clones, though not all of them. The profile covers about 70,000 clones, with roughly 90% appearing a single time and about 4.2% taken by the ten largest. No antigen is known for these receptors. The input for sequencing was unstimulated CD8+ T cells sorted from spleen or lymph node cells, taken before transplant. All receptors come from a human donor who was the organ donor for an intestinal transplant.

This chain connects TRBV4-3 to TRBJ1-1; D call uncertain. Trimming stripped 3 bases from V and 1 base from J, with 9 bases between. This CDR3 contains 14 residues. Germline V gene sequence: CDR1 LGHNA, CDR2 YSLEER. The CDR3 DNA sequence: TGCGCCAGCAGCCACCTAGGTGAGAACACTGAAGCTTTCTTT. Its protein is CASSHLGENTEAFF.

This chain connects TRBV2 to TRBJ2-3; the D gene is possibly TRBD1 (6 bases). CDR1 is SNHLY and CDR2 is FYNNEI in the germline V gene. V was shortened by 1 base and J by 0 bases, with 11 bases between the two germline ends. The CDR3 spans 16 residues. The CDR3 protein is CASSEVGRGSTDTQYF. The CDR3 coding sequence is TGTGCCAGCAGTGAAGTGGGAAGGGGGAGCACAGATACGCAGTATTTT.

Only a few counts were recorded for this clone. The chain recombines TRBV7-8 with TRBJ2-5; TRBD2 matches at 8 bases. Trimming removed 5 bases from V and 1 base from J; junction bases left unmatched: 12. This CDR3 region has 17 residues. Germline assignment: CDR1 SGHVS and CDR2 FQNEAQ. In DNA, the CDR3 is TGTGCCAGCAGCGGGGCCCTTGAGCGGGGGTCCCAAGAGACCCAGTACTTC. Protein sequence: CASSGALERGSQETQYF.

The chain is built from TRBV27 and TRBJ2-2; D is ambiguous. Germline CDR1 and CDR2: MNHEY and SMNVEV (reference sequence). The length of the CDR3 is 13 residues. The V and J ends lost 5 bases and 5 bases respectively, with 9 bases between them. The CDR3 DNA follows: TGTGCCAGCAGTCTCCGGCGGACCGGGGAGCTGTTTTTT. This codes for CASSLRRTGELFF.

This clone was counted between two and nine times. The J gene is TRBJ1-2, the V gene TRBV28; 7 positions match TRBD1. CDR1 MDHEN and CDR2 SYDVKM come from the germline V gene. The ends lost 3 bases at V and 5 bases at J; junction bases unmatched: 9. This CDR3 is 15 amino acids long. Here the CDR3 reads CASSLIGTDTYGYTF. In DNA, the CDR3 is TGTGCCAGCAGTTTGATCGGGACAGACACTTATGGCTACACCTTC.

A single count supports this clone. DNA for the CDR3: TGTGCCAGCAGCTTAGATAGGAGGAGCTCCTATAATTCACCCCTCCACTTT. Translating it yields CASSLDRRSSYNSPLHF. The chain has TRBV11-2 and TRBJ1-6; D ambiguous. CDR3 length equals 17 residues. Germline V gene sequence: CDR1 SGHAT, CDR2 FQNNGV. V was clipped by 0 bases and J by 0 bases, with 9 bases between them.

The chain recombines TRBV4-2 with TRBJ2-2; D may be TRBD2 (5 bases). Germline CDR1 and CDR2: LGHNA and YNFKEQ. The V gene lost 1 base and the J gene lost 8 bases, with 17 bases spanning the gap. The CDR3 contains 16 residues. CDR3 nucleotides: TGTGCCAGCAGCCAAGCGGAGGAAATTGGTAGTGGGGAGCTGTTTTTT. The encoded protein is CASSQAEEIGSGELFF.

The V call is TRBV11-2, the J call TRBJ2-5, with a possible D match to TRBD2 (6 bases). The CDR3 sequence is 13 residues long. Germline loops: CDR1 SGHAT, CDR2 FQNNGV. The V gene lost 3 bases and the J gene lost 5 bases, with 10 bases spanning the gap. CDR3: CASSFGGVETQYF. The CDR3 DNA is TGTGCCAGCAGCTTTGGAGGGGTCGAGACCCAGTACTTC.

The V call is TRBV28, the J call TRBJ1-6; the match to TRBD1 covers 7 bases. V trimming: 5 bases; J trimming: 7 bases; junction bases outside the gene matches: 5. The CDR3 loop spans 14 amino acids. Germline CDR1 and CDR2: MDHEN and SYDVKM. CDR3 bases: TGTGCCAGCAGTCGGGACAGAAGGAATTCACCCCTCCACTTT. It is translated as CASSRDRRNSPLHF.

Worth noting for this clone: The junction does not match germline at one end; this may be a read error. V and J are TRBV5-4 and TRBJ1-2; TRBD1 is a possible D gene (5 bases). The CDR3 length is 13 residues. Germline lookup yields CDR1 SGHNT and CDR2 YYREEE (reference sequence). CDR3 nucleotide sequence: TGTGTCAGCAGCAAACAGGAATACTATGGCTACACCTTC. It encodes CVSSKQEYYGYTF.

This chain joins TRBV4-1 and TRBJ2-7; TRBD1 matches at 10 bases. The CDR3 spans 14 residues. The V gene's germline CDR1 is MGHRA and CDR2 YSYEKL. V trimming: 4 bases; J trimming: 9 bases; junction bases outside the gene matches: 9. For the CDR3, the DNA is TGCGCCAGCAGCCGATTGGGGACAGGGGTTGCGCAGTACGTC. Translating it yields CASSRLGTGVAQYV.

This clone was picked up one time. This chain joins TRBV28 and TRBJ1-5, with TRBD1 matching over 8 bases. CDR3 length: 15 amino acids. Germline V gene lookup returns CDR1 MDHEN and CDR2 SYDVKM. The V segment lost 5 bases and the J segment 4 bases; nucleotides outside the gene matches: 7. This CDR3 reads CASSLLRTGNQPQHF. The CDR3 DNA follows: TGTGCCAGCAGTCTCCTACGGACAGGGAATCAGCCCCAGCATTTT.

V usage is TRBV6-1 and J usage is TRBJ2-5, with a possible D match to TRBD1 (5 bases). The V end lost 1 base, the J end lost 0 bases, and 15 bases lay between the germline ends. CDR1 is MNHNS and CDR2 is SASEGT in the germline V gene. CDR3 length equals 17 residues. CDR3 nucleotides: TGTGCCAGCAGTGAAGACCTCAGGGAATGGTACCAAGAGACCCAGTACTTC. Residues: CASSEDLREWYQETQYF.

The DNA for the CDR3 is TGTGCCAGCAGCTTAGGGCGGACAGGGATCCACAATGAGCAGTTCTTC. Protein sequence: CASSLGRTGIHNEQFF. The chain recombines TRBV7-9 with TRBJ2-1; 8 bases map to TRBD1. V was pared by 1 base and J by 5 bases, with 7 bases of the junction left unmatched. In germline, CDR1 is SEHNR, CDR2 FQNEAQ (reference sequence). The CDR3 is made up of 16 amino acids.

The CDR3 loop reads CASSLTGDSYNEQFF. CDR3 DNA: TGTGCCAGCAGCCTCACGGGGGATTCCTACAATGAGCAGTTCTTC. The chain is built from TRBV28 and TRBJ2-1; maybe TRBD2 (6 bases). This CDR3 contains 15 residues. Trimming cost V 6 bases and J 1 base, with 13 bases left between them. CDR1 is MDHEN and CDR2 is SYDVKM in the germline V gene.

CDR3 protein: CASSPRQYGYTF. The CDR3 DNA reads TGTGCCAGCAGCCCCCGACAATATGGCTACACCTTC. The chain combines TRBV7-9 with TRBJ1-2, with D hard to call. Per the germline V gene, CDR1 is SEHNR and CDR2 is FQNEAQ (reference sequence). CDR3 size: 12 residues. Trimming removed 5 bases at V and 5 bases at J, with 9 bases between.

CDR3 sequence: CASSLDGSSYNEQFF. CDR3 coding DNA: TGTGCCAGCAGCTTGGATGGGAGCTCCTACAATGAGCAGTTCTTC. V usage is TRBV5-6 and J usage is TRBJ2-1; tentative D call: TRBD2 (5 bases). Germline lookup yields CDR1 SGHDT and CDR2 YYEEEE. The CDR3 totals 15 residues. V was clipped by 0 bases and J by 0 bases, with 7 bases between them.

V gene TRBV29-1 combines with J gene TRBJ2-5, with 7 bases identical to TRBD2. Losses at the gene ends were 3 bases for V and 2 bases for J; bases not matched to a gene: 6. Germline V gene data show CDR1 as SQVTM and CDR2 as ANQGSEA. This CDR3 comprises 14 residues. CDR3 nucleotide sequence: TGCAGCGTTGATCTGGCTAGCGGACAAGAGACCCAGTACTTC. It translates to CSVDLASGQETQYF.

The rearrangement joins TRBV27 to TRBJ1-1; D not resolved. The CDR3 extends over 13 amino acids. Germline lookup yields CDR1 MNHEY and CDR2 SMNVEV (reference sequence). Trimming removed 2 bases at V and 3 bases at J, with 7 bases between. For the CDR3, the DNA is TGTGCCAGCAGTTTAGTTATCTACACTGAAGCTTTCTTT. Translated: CASSLVIYTEAFF.

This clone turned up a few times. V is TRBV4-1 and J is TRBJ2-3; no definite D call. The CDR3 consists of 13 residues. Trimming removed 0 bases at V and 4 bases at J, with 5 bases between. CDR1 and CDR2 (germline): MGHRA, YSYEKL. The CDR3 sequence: CASSQESADTQYF. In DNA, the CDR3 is TGCGCCAGCAGCCAAGAGTCCGCAGATACGCAGTATTTT.